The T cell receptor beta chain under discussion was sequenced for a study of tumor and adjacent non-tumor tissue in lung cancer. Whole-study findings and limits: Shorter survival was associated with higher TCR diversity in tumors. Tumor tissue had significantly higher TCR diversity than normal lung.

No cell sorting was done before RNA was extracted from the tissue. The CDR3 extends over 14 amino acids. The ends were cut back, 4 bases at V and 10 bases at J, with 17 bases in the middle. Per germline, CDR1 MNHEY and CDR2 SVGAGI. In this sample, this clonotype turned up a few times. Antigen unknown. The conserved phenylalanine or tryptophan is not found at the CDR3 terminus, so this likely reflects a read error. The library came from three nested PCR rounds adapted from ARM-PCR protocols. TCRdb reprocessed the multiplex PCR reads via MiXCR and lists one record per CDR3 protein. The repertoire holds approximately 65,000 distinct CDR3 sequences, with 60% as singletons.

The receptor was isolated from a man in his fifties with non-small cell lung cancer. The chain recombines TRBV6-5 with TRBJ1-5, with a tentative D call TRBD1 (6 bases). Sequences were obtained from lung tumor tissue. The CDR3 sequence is CASSSGQTRGPQHL. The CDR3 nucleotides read TGTGCCAGCAGTTCCGGACAGACCCGAGGACCCCAGCATTTG.